A few counts support the clone carrying this TCR beta chain. The antigen is unknown. Every isolated RNA sample was fully reverse transcribed, so sequencing captured expressed TCRB transcripts. TCRdb's table, derived via immunoSEQ multiplex PCR, lists solely in-frame clones and lacks some. The data contain around 180,000 clones, around 7.8% of them singletons. Trimming took off 10 bases at V and 1 base at J, with 17 bases between the two ends. Germline lookup yields CDR1 SGHRS and CDR2 YFSETQ. The CDR3 runs to 14 residues. The sample belongs to a study of beta chain features in type 1 diabetes. Findings of the study overall: People with Type 1 diabetes carried modestly yet significantly shorter TCRB CDR3s in all four CD4+ subsets.

The rearrangement links TRBV5-1 to TRBJ1-1, with D tentatively TRBD1 (6 bases). This clonotype originated in a woman in her thirties or forties with type 1 diabetes. Specimen: central memory CD4+ T cells from blood. DNA for the CDR3: TGCGCCTCCAGGGGTTATTCGGGGAACACTGAAGCTTTCTTT. Translating gives CASRGYSGNTEAFF.